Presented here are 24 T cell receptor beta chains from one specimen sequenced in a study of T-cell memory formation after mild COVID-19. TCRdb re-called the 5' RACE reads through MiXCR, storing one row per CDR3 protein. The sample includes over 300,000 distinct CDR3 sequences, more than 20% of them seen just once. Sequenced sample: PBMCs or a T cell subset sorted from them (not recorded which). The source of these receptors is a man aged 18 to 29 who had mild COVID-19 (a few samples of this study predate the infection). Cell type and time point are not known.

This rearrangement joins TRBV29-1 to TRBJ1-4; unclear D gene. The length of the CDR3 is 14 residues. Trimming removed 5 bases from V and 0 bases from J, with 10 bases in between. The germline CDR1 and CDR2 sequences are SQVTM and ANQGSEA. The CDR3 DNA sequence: TGCAGCGTTAGGAGGTCATCAACTAATGAAAAACTGTTTTTT. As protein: CSVRRSSTNEKLFF.

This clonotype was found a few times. The CDR3 nucleotides are TGCGCCAGCAGCCAAGATCTGGCAGGGCCCACCGGGGAGCTGTTTTTT. Protein: CASSQDLAGPTGELFF. The V and J genes are TRBV4-3 and TRBJ2-2; D may be TRBD1 (5 bases). The CDR3 is 16 residues long. Germline V gene data show CDR1 as LGHNA and CDR2 as YSLEER. Deletions cut 0 bases from V and 4 bases from J, with 12 bases between.

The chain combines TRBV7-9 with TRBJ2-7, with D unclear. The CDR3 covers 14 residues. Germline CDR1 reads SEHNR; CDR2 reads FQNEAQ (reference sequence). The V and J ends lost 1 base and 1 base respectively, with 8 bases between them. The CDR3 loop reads CASSLESVSYEQYF. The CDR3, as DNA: TGTGCCAGCAGCTTAGAATCAGTATCCTACGAGCAGTACTTC.

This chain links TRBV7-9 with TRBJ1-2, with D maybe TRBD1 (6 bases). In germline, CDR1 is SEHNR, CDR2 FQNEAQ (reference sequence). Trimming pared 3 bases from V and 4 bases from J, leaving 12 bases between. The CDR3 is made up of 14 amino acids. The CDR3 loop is CASSFSGGVYGYTF. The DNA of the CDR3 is TGTGCCAGCAGCTTTTCTGGGGGCGTCTATGGCTACACCTTC.

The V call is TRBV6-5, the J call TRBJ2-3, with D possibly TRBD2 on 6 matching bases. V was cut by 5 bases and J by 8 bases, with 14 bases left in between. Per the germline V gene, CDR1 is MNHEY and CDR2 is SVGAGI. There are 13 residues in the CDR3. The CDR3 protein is CASSNRLGSTQYF. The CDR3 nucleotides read TGTGCCAGCAGTAACCGACTAGGTAGTACGCAGTATTTT.

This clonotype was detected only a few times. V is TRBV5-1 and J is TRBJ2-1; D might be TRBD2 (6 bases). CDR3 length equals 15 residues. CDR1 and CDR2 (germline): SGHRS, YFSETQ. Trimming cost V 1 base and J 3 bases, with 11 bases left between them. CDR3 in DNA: TGCGCCAGCAGCTTGATCGGGGGTAGCTACAATGAGCAGTTCTTC. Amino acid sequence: CASSLIGGSYNEQFF.

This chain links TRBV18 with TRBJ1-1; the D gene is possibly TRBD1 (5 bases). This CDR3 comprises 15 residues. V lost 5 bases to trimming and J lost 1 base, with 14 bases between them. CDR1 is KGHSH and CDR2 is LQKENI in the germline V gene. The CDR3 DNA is TGTGCCAGCTCATTAACGGACACCCAGAACACTGAAGCTTTCTTT. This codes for CASSLTDTQNTEAFF.

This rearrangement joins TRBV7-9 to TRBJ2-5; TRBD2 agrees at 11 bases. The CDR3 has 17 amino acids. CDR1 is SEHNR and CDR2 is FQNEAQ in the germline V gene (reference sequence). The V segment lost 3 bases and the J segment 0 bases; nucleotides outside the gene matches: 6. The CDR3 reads CASSFGLAGGHQETQYF. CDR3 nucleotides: TGTGCCAGCAGCTTTGGTCTAGCGGGGGGACACCAAGAGACCCAGTACTTC.

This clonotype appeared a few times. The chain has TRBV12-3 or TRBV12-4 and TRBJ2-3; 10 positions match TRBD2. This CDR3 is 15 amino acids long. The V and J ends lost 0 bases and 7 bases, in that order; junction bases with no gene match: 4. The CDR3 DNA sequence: TGTGCCAGCAGTTTAGCAGGGACTAGCGTATATACGCAGTATTTT. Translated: CASSLAGTSVYTQYF.

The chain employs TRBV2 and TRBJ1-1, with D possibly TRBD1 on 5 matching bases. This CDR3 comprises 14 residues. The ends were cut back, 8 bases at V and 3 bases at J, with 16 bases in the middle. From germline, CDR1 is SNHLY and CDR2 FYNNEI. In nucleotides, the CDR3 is TGTGCCAGCGGGGGTTGGGGGAGTCACACTGAAGCTTTCTTT. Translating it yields CASGGWGSHTEAFF.

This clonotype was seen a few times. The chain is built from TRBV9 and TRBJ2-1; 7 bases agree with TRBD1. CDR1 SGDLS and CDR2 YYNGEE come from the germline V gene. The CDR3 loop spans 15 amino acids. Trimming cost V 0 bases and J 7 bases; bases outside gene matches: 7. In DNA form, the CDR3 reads TGTGCCAGCAGCGTAGCGGCAGGGGGTGTAAATGAGCAGTTCTTC. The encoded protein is CASSVAAGGVNEQFF.

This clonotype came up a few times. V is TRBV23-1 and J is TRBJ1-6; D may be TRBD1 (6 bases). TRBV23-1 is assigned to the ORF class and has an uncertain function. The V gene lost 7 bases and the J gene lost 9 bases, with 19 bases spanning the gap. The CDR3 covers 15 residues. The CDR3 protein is CASIPSQGTGSPLHF. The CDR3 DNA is TGCGCCAGCATCCCGAGTCAGGGGACTGGTTCACCCCTCCACTTT.

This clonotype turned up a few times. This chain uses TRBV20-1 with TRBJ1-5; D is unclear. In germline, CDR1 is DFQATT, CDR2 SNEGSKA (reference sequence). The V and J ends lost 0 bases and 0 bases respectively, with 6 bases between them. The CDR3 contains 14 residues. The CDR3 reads CSAREHNSNQPQHF. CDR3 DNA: TGCAGTGCTAGAGAACACAATAGCAATCAGCCCCAGCATTTT.

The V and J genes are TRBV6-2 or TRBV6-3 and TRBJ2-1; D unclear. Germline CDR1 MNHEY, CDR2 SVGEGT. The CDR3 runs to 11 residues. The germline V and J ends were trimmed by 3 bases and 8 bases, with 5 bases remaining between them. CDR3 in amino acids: CASSYQDEQFF. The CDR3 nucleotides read TGTGCCAGCAGTTATCAGGATGAGCAGTTCTTC.

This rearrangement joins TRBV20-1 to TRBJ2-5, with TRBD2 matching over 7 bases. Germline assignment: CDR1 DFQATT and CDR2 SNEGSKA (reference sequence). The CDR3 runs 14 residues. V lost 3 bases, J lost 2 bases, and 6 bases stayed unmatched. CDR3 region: CSASVAGVQETQYF. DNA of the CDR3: TGCAGTGCTAGTGTGGCGGGGGTTCAAGAGACCCAGTACTTC.

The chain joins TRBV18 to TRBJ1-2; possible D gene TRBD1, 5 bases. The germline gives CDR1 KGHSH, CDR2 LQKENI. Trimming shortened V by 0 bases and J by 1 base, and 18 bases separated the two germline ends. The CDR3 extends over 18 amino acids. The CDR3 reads CASSPPQTGEAFNYGYTF. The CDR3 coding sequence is TGTGCCAGCTCACCACCGCAAACAGGAGAGGCTTTTAACTATGGCTACACCTTC.

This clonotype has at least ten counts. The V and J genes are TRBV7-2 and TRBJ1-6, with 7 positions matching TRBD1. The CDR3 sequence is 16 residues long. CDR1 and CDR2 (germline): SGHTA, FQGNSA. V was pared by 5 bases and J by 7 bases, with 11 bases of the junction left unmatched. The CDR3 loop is CASSIRTGRLNSPLHF. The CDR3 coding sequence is TGTGCCAGCAGCATCCGGACAGGCAGGCTCAATTCACCCCTCCACTTT.

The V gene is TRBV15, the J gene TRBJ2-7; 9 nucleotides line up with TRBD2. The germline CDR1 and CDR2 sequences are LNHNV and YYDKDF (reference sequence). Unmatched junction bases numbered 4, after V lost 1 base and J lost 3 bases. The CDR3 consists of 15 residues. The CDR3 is CATSRGLADIYEQYV. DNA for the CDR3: TGTGCCACCAGCAGAGGACTAGCGGATATCTACGAGCAGTACGTC.

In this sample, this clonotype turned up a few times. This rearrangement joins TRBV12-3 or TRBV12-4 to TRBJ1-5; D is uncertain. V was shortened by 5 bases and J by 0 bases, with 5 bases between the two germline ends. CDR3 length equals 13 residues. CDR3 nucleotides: TGTGCCAGCAGTACAGATAGCAATCAGCCCCAGCATTTT. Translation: CASSTDSNQPQHF.

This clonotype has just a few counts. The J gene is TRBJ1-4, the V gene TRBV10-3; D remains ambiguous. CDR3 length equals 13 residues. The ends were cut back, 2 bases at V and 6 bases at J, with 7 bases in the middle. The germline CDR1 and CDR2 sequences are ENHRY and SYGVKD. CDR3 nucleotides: TGTGCCATCAGTGAGATGGTAGATGAAAAACTGTTTTTT. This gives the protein CAISEMVDEKLFF.

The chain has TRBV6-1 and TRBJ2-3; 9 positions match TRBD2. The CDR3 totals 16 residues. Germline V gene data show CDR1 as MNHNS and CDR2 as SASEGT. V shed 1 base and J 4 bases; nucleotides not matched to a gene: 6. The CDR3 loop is CASSEGSGGGADTQYF. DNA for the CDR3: TGTGCCAGCAGTGAAGGTAGCGGGGGAGGGGCAGATACGCAGTATTTT.

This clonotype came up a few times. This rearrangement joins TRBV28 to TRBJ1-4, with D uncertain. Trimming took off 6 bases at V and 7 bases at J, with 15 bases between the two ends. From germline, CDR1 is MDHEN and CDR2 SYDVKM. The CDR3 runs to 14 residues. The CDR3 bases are TGTGCCAGCAGGATGGACTTAAGAGGTGAAAAACTGTTTTTT. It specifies CASRMDLRGEKLFF. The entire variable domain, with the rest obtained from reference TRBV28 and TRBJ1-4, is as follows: DVKVTQSSRYLVKRTGEKVFLECVQDMDHENMFWYRQDPGLGLRLIYFSYDVKMKEKGDIPEGYSVSREKKERFSLILESASTNQTSMYLCASRMDLRGEKLFFGSGTQLSVL.

The CDR3 protein is CASSSGGAEKLFF. The DNA of the CDR3 is TGTGCCAGCAGTTCAGGGGGCGCGGAAAAACTGTTTTTT. The V and J genes are TRBV5-5 and TRBJ1-4; 8 nucleotides agree with TRBD1. In germline, CDR1 is SGHKS, CDR2 YYEKEE (reference sequence). After removal of 5 bases from V and 8 bases from J, the junction contained 5 bases not matched to a gene. The CDR3 has 13 amino acids. Supplemented by reference TRBV5-5 and TRBJ1-4, the full variable domain reads DAGVTQSPTHLIKTRGQQVTLRCSPISGHKSVSWYQQVLGQGPQFIFQYYEKEERGRGNFPDRFSARQFPNYSSELNVNALLLGDSALYLCASSSGGAEKLFFGSGTQLSVL.

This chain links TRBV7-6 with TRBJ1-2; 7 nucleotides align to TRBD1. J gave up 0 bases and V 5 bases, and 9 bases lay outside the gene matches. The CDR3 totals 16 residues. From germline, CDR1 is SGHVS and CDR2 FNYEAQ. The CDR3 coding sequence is TGTGCCAGCAGCCCCTTACAGGGGTCCGCTAACTATGGCTACACCTTC. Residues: CASSPLQGSANYGYTF.